This TCR beta chain derives from a study of T-cell memory formation after mild COVID-19. The ends were cut back, 2 bases at V and 2 bases at J, with 17 bases in the middle. The CDR3 runs 16 residues. In germline, CDR1 is DFQATT, CDR2 SNEGSKA (reference sequence). This clonotype has a handful of counts. TCRdb redid the calling of the 5' RACE reads with MiXCR, one entry per CDR3 protein. This sample has 300,000 to 350,000 distinct CDR3 sequences, with about 13% found just once. Sequencing was carried out using PBMCs or a T cell subset sorted from them (not recorded which). This clonotype originated in a man younger than 35 who had mild COVID-19 (a few samples of this study predate the infection). Cell type and time point are not known. V is TRBV20-1 and J is TRBJ2-3; no reliable D call. The CDR3, as DNA: TGCAGTGCTAGACCCCGGTCTTGGGTTTACACAGATACGCAGTATTTT. This encodes CSARPRSWVYTDTQYF.